This entry lists 9 T cell receptor beta chains sequenced from one sample in a study of graft-versus-host responses after intestinal transplantation. Data came from immunoSEQ multiplex PCR; TCRdb stores just in-frame clones and leaves some out. There are around 110,000 clones in the sample; approximately 92% occur only once, and 0.23% lies in the top ten. Antigen specificity for these receptors is unknown. The sequencing used unstimulated CD4+ T cells sorted from spleen or lymph node cells, collected before transplant. These receptors all come from a human donor who was the organ donor for an intestinal transplant.

V and J are TRBV28 and TRBJ2-2, with 11 bases identical to TRBD2. J lost 5 bases, V lost 5 bases, and 13 bases had no gene match. This CDR3 has 18 residues. Per germline, CDR1 MDHEN and CDR2 SYDVKM. CDR3 region: CASSGPEMTSGTTGELFF. The CDR3, as DNA: TGTGCCAGCAGTGGGCCTGAAATGACTAGCGGGACAACCGGGGAGCTGTTTTTT.

V usage is TRBV10-3 and J usage is TRBJ2-1; D is perhaps TRBD1 (5 bases). V was trimmed by 3 bases and J by 3 bases, leaving 12 bases between them. CDR1 is ENHRY and CDR2 is SYGVKD in the germline V gene. The CDR3 sequence is 15 residues long. The CDR3 loop is CAISDTAGFYNEQFF. CDR3 DNA sequence: TGTGCCATCAGTGACACGGCAGGGTTCTACAATGAGCAGTTCTTC.

This chain joins TRBV15 and TRBJ2-7, with 10 nucleotides matching TRBD2. The assigned J gene may be wrong: the sequence end matches TRBJ2-1 better. Per the germline V gene, CDR1 is LNHNV and CDR2 is YYDKDF (reference sequence). The CDR3 is 14 residues long. This CDR3 is CATSTSGRGNEQFF. The CDR3 DNA is TGTGCCACCAGCACTAGCGGGAGAGGGAATGAGCAGTTCTTC.

The gene calls are TRBV19 and TRBJ2-3, with no clear D. Germline CDR1 and CDR2: LNHDA and SQIVND (reference sequence). Trimming left V 8 bases short and J 1 base short, with 13 bases between. There are 14 residues in the CDR3. Here the CDR3 reads CASRELDGTDTQYF. Written as DNA, the CDR3 is TGTGCCAGTCGTGAGCTGGACGGCACAGATACGCAGTATTTT.

V is TRBV5-1 and J is TRBJ2-4; TRBD1 matches at 9 bases. V lost 3 bases and J lost 9; bases outside the gene matches: 7. The CDR3 covers 14 residues. The germline gives CDR1 SGHRS, CDR2 YFSETQ. The CDR3 nucleotides read TGCGCCAGCAGCTCGACAGGGGGGTTAGGCATTCAGTACTTC. Encoded protein: CASSSTGGLGIQYF.

The chain links TRBV6-5 to TRBJ1-5; D may be TRBD1 (5 bases). CDR3 size: 15 residues. Germline V gene sequence: CDR1 MNHEY, CDR2 SVGAGI. Deletions cut 3 bases from V and 0 bases from J, with 9 bases between. Here the CDR3 DNA reads TGTGCCAGCAGTTATACGACAGATAGCAATCAGCCCCAGCATTTT. Translated, it gives CASSYTTDSNQPQHF.

This clone was seen more than once but under ten times. The CDR3 region has the DNA TGTGCCAGCGCAGGGAATTTCGGAGAGACCCAGTACTTC. Translating it yields CASAGNFGETQYF. The chain recombines TRBV6-1 with TRBJ2-5; D perhaps matches TRBD1 (5 bases). Germline CDR1 MNHNS, CDR2 SASEGT. The germline V and J ends were trimmed by 8 bases and 4 bases, with 14 bases remaining between them. The CDR3 is 13 amino acids.

The CDR3 bases are TGCGCCAGCAGCTCCCCGACACCGCACGAGCAGTACTTC. This encodes CASSSPTPHEQYF. The chain employs TRBV5-1 and TRBJ2-7; no clear D. Trimming left V 3 bases short and J 5 bases short, with 12 bases between. The CDR3 sequence is 13 residues long. Germline V gene data show CDR1 as SGHRS and CDR2 as YFSETQ.

The rearrangement uses TRBV6-1 and TRBJ2-3, with 7 bases identical to TRBD2. J lost 4 bases, V lost 3 bases, and 4 bases had no gene match. Germline CDR1 and CDR2: MNHNS and SASEGT. The CDR3 runs 14 residues. CDR3 sequence (DNA): TGTGCCAGCAGTGATGGACTAGTCCCAGATACGCAGTATTTT. This encodes CASSDGLVPDTQYF.